The clone carrying this T cell receptor beta chain was recorded at least ten times. The source of the sample is a study of T cells in Graves' hyperthyroidism and ophthalmopathy. Diagnoses were made from clinical symptoms, serum measures (thyroxine and TRAb), thyroid ultrasound and orbital computed tomography. Each 10 ml fresh peripheral blood draw supplied the PBMCs. TCR beta CDR3 regions were amplified from RNA transcripts. In the first-round RT-PCR of the TCR CDR3, the HTBI primer set was used. TCRdb re-called the multiplex PCR reads with MiXCR, one entry per CDR3 protein. The sample has around 600,000 distinct CDR3 sequences, approximately 15% seen once. Germline V CDR1 and CDR2: LGHDT, YNNKEL (reference sequence). The CDR3 runs to 16 residues. The V end lost 3 bases, the J end lost 3 bases, and 15 bases lay between the germline ends.

V usage is TRBV3-1 and J usage is TRBJ2-1; tentative D call: TRBD2 (6 bases). The TCR comes from a woman younger than 30 with Graves' ophthalmopathy. The specimen sequenced was blood. CDR3 DNA: TGTGCCAGCAGCCACGCCGGGACTCGAAACTACAATGAGCAGTTCTTC. Translated, it gives CASSHAGTRNYNEQFF.